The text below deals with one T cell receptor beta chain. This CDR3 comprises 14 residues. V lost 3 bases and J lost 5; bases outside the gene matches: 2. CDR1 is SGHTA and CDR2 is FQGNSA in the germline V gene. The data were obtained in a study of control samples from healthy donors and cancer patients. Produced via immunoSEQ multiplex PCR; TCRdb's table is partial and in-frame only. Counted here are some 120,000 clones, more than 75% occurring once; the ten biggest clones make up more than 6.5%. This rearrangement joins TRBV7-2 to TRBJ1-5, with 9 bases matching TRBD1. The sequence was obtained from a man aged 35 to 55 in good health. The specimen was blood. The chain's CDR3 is CASSFTGGYQPQHF. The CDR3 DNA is TGTGCCAGCAGCTTCACAGGGGGCTATCAGCCCCAGCATTTT.